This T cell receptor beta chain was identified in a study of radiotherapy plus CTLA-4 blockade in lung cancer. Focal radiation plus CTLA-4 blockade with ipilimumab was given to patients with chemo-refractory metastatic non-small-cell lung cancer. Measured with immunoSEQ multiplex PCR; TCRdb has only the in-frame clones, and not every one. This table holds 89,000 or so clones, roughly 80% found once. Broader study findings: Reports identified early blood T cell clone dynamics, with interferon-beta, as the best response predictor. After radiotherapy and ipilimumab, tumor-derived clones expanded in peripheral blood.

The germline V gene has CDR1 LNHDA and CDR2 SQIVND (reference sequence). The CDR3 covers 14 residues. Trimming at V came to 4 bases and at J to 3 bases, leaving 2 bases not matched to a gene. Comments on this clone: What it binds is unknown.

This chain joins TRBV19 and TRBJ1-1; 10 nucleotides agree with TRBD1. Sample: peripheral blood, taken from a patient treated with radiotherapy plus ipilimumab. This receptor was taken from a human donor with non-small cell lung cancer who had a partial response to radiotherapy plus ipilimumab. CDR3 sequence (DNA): TGTGCCAGTAGTACGGGACAGGGGTACACTGAAGCTTTCTTT. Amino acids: CASSTGQGYTEAFF.